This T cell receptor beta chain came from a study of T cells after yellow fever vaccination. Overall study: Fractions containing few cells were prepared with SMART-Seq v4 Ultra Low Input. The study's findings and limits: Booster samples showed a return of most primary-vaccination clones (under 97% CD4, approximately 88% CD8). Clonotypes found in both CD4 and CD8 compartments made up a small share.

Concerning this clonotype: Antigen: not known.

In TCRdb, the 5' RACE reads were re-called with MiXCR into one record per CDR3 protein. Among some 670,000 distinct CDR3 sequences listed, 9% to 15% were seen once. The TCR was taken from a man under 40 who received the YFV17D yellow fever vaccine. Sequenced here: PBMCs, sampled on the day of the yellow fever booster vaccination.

The CDR3 DNA sequence: TGTGCCAGCAGCCAAGGCTTTCAGAGTAGGGCTTACGAGCAGTACTTC. Its protein is CASSQGFQSRAYEQYF. The V and J genes are TRBV3-1 and TRBJ2-7; D gene ambiguous. Looked up from germline, CDR1 is LGHDT and CDR2 is YNNKEL (reference sequence). V lost 1 base, J lost 4 bases, and 17 bases lay in between. The CDR3 length is 16 residues.